Detailed here is one T cell receptor (beta chain). Antigen: not known. The data stem from a study of STAT5B mutations in CD4+ large granular lymphocyte leukemia. Clones were read by immunoSEQ multiplex PCR, and TCRdb kept only the in-frame ones, dropping some. The data contain under 35,000 clones, around 85% of them singletons. Points from the study as a whole: Approximately 25% of private leukemic clonotypes occurred rarely in other patients' non-leukemic repertoires. Compared with healthy controls (2/35), patient top clones favored TRBV06 (8/27).

With 6 bases clipped from V and 1 base from J, the junction kept 5 bases outside the gene matches. The germline V gene has CDR1 WSHSY and CDR2 SAAADI. This CDR3 is 15 amino acids long. V gene TRBV10-2 combines with J gene TRBJ2-7; 11 nucleotides match TRBD2. This TCR was recovered from a human donor in good health. Sample: CD4+ T cells from blood buffy coats. The CDR3 DNA is TGCGCCAGCAGAGCCGGGACTAGCGGTTCCTACGAGCAGTACTTC. This encodes CASRAGTSGSYEQYF.